This TCR beta chain was recorded in a study of blood T cell repertoires in COVID-19. Study-level background: Collection of acute and convalescent COVID-19 samples took place in the United States, Italy and Spain. Nucleic acid was either cDNA or gDNA, and it came from T cells, B-cell-depleted T cells, or PBMCs.

Source study methods: Amplification of reference gene primers was used by the study to estimate nucleated cell counts. Using immunoSEQ multiplex PCR, the repertoire was profiled, and TCRdb retains in-frame clones only, with some absent. The V and J calls and clone size are taken from that table; D and trimming were inferred from the DNA. Altogether roughly 100,000 clones are present, 70% to 85% being singletons, with the ten largest covering about 3.3%. Trimming shortened V by 1 base and J by 4 bases, and 6 bases separated the two germline ends. The CDR3 runs to 13 residues. The sequencing sample was made of peripheral blood. The TCR comes from a woman over 75 with active or convalescent COVID-19. V and J are TRBV5-3 and TRBJ1-5; D might be TRBD1 (6 bases). TRBV5-3 is filed as an ORF, its function uncertain. CDR3 sequence (DNA): TGTGCCAGAAGCTTGACAGGGAATCAGCCCCAGCATTTT. Residues: CARSLTGNQPQHF.